This T cell receptor beta chain was recovered during a study of blood T cell repertoires in COVID-19. The overall study: Both acute and convalescent COVID-19 samples were obtained from the United States, Italy and Spain. PBMCs, B-cell-depleted T cells, or T cells were the source of the cDNA or gDNA that made up the material.

Concerning this clone itself: One junction end disagrees with the germline gene, perhaps due to a read error.

In the original processing: Amplified reference gene primers provided the basis for estimating nucleated cell counts. Sequencing was performed with immunoSEQ multiplex PCR; in TCRdb, only in-frame clones are kept and a portion is missing. V and J calls and clone size are those listed in that table; D and trimming were worked out from the DNA. The top ten hold about 2.1% of the sample, which has roughly 220,000 clones, more than 65% seen once. The CDR3 runs to 15 residues. The germline gives CDR1 SSHAT, CDR2 FNYEAQ (reference sequence). The chain carries TRBV7-7 and TRBJ1-4; TRBD1 agrees at 7 bases. The specimen sequenced was peripheral blood. The sequence was collected from a woman aged 60-70 years with acute or convalescent COVID-19. The CDR3 is CASSSTGAGNEKLFF. The CDR3 DNA sequence: TGTGCTAGCAGCTCTACAGGGGCGGGGAATGAAAAACTGTTTTTT. Together with reference TRBV7-7 and TRBJ1-4, the CDR3 gives the full variable domain: GAGVSQSPRYKVTKRGQDVTLRCDPISSHATLYWYQQALGQGPEFLTYFNYEAQPDKSGLPSDRFSAERPEGSISTLTIQRTEQRDSAMYRCASSSTGAGNEKLFFGSGTQLSVL.